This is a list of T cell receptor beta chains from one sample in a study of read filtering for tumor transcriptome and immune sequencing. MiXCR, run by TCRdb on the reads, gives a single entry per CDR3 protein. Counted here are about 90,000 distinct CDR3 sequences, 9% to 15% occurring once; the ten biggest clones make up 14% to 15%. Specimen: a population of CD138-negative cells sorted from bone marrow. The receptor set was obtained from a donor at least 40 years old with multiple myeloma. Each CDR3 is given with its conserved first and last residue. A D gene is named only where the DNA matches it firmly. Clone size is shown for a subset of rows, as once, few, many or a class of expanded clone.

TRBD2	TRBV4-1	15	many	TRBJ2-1	CASRTGLAGNNEQFF	TGCGCCAGCAGAACGGGACTAGCGGGAAACAATGAGCAGTTCTTC
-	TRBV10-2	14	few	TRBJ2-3	CASSVGRDTDTQYF	TGCGCCAGCAGTGTCGGCAGGGACACAGATACGCAGTATTTT
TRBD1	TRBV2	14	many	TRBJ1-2	CASSARQGVSGYTF	TGTGCCAGCAGTGCGAGACAGGGTGTAAGTGGCTACACCTTC
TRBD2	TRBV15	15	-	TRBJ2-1	CATSRGLARNNEQFF	TGTGCCACCAGCCGAGGACTAGCGAGGAACAATGAGCAGTTCTTC
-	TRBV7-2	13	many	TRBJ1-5	CASSPGVNQPQHF	TGTGCCAGCAGCCCGGGGGTCAATCAGCCCCAGCATTTT
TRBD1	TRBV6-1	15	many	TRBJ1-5	CASSESGGSGQPQHF	TGTGCCAGCAGTGAATCAGGGGGGTCAGGTCAGCCCCAGCATTTT
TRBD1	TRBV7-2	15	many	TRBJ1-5	CASSLETGWNQPQHF	TGTGCCAGCAGCTTAGAGACAGGGTGGAATCAGCCCCAGCATTTT
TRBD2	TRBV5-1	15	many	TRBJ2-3	CASRGSGRAVDTQYF	TGCGCCAGCAGGGGAAGCGGGAGGGCCGTAGATACGCAGTATTTT
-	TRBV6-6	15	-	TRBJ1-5	CASSYVAGSYQPQHF	TGTGCCAGCAGTTACGTAGCGGGTAGCTATCAGCCTCAGCATTTT
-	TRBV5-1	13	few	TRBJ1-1	CASKEQENTEAFF	TGCGCCAGCAAAGAACAGGAAAACACTGAAGCTTTCTTT
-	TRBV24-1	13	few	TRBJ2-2	CATSGIGWGELFF	TGTGCCACCAGTGGTATCGGATGGGGGGAGCTGTTTTTT
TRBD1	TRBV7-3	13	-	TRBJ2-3	CASSSRGLDTQYF	TGTGCCAGCAGCTCCAGGGGGTTAGATACGCAGTATTTT
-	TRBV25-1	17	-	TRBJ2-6	CASGGDPYSSGANVLTF	TGTGCCAGTGGAGGGGACCCGTACAGCTCTGGGGCCAACGTCCTGACTTTC
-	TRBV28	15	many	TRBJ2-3	CASSLPTRHTDTQYF	TGTGCCAGCAGTTTACCCACGAGACACACAGATACGCAGTATTTT
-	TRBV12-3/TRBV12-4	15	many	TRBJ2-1	CASSLGGSGYNEQFF	TGTGCCAGCAGTTTAGGAGGGAGTGGCTACAATGAGCAGTTCTTC